The 23 T cell receptor beta chains below all came from one sample that was sequenced in a study of CD8+ T cells in alopecia areata. Extraction and reverse transcription of RNA yielded cDNA as the sequencing template. TCRdb's table, derived via immunoSEQ multiplex PCR, lists solely in-frame clones and lacks some. This table has more than 95,000 clones, over 60% appearing once. The sample taken for sequencing was CD4+ T cells sorted from blood. The receptors shown here come from a human donor in good health.

This clone turned up a few times. The J gene is TRBJ2-7, the V gene TRBV11-2, with D unresolved. Germline V lookup: CDR1 SGHAT, CDR2 FQNNGV. Trimming left V 5 bases short and J 4 bases short, with 9 bases between. The CDR3 runs to 12 residues. The chain's CDR3 is CASSPGPYEQYF. CDR3 DNA sequence: TGTGCCAGCAGCCCCGGCCCATACGAGCAGTACTTC.

The chain has TRBV6-5 and TRBJ2-1, with D tentatively TRBD1 (7 bases). V lost 11 bases to trimming and J lost 2 bases, with 19 bases between them. The CDR3 totals 15 residues. Germline values: CDR1 MNHEY, CDR2 SVGAGI. CDR3 in amino acids: CASQGGRGTYNEQFF. CDR3 nucleotides: TGTGCCTCTCAGGGGGGAAGGGGCACCTACAATGAGCAGTTCTTC.

J is TRBJ2-7 and V is TRBV29-1; D is possibly TRBD2 (5 bases). The germline gives CDR1 SQVTM, CDR2 ANQGSEA. Trimming shortened V by 3 bases and J by 5 bases, and 14 bases separated the two germline ends. The CDR3 has 13 amino acids. The CDR3 loop reads CSVEVRGVNEQYF. CDR3 bases: TGCAGCGTTGAGGTCCGGGGAGTCAACGAGCAGTACTTC.

The chain carries TRBV5-6 and TRBJ2-6; D ambiguous. Germline V gene lookup returns CDR1 SGHDT and CDR2 YYEEEE. The CDR3 sequence is 14 residues long. V lost 4 bases, J lost 4 bases, and 9 bases lay in between. Written as DNA, the CDR3 is TGTGCCAGCAGCCCTTTCGTGGGGGCCAACGTCCTGACTTTC. It yields the protein CASSPFVGANVLTF.

The gene calls are TRBV5-4 and TRBJ2-2, with D perhaps TRBD1 (6 bases). V gave up 4 bases and J gave up 5 bases, with 12 bases separating them. Germline CDR1 SGHNT, CDR2 YYREEE (reference sequence). This CDR3 comprises 14 residues. The CDR3 nucleotides are TGTGCCAGCAGCCCCGATACAGGGACCGGGGAGCTGTTTTTT. Encoded protein: CASSPDTGTGELFF. Filled out from reference TRBV5-4 and TRBJ2-2, the complete variable domain reads ETGVTQSPTHLIKTRGQQVTLRCSSQSGHNTVSWYQQALGQGPQFIFQYYREEENGRGNFPPRFSGLQFPNYSSELNVNALELDDSALYLCASSPDTGTGELFFGEGSRLTVL.

The chain is built from TRBV5-1 and TRBJ2-3; D is perhaps TRBD1 (6 bases). The length of the CDR3 is 16 residues. Trimming took 4 bases from V and 0 from J, leaving 15 bases between them. The germline V gene has CDR1 SGHRS and CDR2 YFSETQ. DNA of the CDR3: TGCGCCAGCAGCCCTGTGGTGGGGGCTAGCACAGATACGCAGTATTTT. Amino acid sequence: CASSPVVGASTDTQYF. The complete variable domain, with remaining parts taken from reference TRBV5-1 and TRBJ2-3, reads KAGVTQTPRYLIKTRGQQVTLSCSPISGHRSVSWYQQTPGQGLQFLFEYFSETQRNKGNFPGRFSGRQFSNSRSEMNVSTLELGDSALYLCASSPVVGASTDTQYFGPGTRLTVL.

The genes are TRBV5-1 and TRBJ2-7, with 10 bases aligning to TRBD1. There are 15 residues in the CDR3. CDR1 is SGHRS, CDR2 YFSETQ, per germline. The ends lost 0 bases at V and 2 bases at J; junction bases unmatched: 2. The CDR3 nucleotides are TGCGCCAGCAGCTTGGGACAGGGGGCCGCCTACGAGCAGTACTTC. It yields the protein CASSLGQGAAYEQYF.

This chain connects TRBV30 to TRBJ2-2; 8 nucleotides align to TRBD2. CDR3 length equals 14 residues. V lost 3 bases to trimming and J lost 7 bases; unmatched junction nucleotides: 7. Germline CDR1 and CDR2: GTSNPN and SVGIG (reference sequence). The CDR3 sequence is CAWSTQAGGGELFF. The CDR3 DNA sequence: TGTGCCTGGAGCACCCAGGCGGGGGGCGGGGAGCTGTTTTTT.

The gene calls are TRBV20-1 and TRBJ2-7, with D uncertain. Trimming pared 7 bases from V and 1 base from J, leaving 8 bases between. Per germline, CDR1 DFQATT and CDR2 SNEGSKA (reference sequence). The CDR3 is 11 residues long. CDR3 DNA sequence: TGCAGTGTGAGAGCGTCCTACGAGCAGTACTTC. It translates to CSVRASYEQYF.

This chain uses TRBV19 with TRBJ1-2, with 10 bases fitting TRBD1. With V trimmed by 6 bases and J by 8 bases, 3 bases remained unmatched. This CDR3 region has 12 residues. CDR1 is LNHDA, CDR2 SQIVND, per germline (reference sequence). In DNA, the CDR3 is TGTGCCAGTAGGGGACAGGGGACCGGCTACACCTTC. This codes for CASRGQGTGYTF.

Here the CDR3 reads CAWSRGQGRYTF. The CDR3 bases are TGTGCCTGGAGCCGGGGGCAGGGACGCTACACCTTC. The V and J genes are TRBV30 and TRBJ1-2; D is possibly TRBD1 (6 bases). The CDR3 extends over 12 amino acids. Germline assignment: CDR1 GTSNPN and CDR2 SVGIG (reference sequence). V dropped 3 bases and J dropped 9 bases, with 14 bases sitting between them.

In its sample, this clone was seen a few times. This chain uses TRBV5-1 with TRBJ1-4, with no clear D. This CDR3 spans 14 amino acids. V was pared by 0 bases and J by 10 bases, with 13 bases between. CDR1 and CDR2 (germline): SGHRS, YFSETQ. In DNA form, the CDR3 reads TGCGCCAGCAGCTTGGATACGTCAAAGGGAAAACTGTTTTTT. This gives the protein CASSLDTSKGKLFF. Full variable domain (outside the CDR3, taken from reference TRBV5-1 and TRBJ1-4): KAGVTQTPRYLIKTRGQQVTLSCSPISGHRSVSWYQQTPGQGLQFLFEYFSETQRNKGNFPGRFSGRQFSNSRSEMNVSTLELGDSALYLCASSLDTSKGKLFFGSGTQLSVL.

The chain links TRBV7-2 to TRBJ2-2; D perhaps matches TRBD1 (6 bases). V was shortened by 1 base and J by 5 bases, with 11 bases between the two germline ends. This CDR3 has 15 amino acids. From germline, CDR1 is SGHTA and CDR2 FQGNSA. Here the CDR3 reads CASSLGGLATGELFF. CDR3 bases: TGTGCCAGCAGCTTAGGGGGGCTGGCTACCGGGGAGCTGTTTTTT.

This clone occurred a few times. J is TRBJ1-4 and V is TRBV7-9; D remains unclear. CDR1 and CDR2 from the germline V gene are SEHNR and FQNEAQ (reference sequence). The V end lost 1 base, the J end lost 8 bases, and 8 bases lay between the germline ends. This CDR3 has 13 residues. For the CDR3, the DNA is TGTGCCAGCAGCTTAGGGGGTGGCGAAAAACTGTTTTTT. As protein: CASSLGGGEKLFF.

CDR3 DNA: TGTGCCAGTAGTACATCGGGGCCTGAAGCTTTCTTT. This codes for CASSTSGPEAFF. The chain links TRBV19 to TRBJ1-1; D is possibly TRBD1 (5 bases). The CDR3 sequence is 12 residues long. Trimming pared 4 bases from V and 6 bases from J, leaving 9 bases between. Germline CDR1 LNHDA, CDR2 SQIVND (reference sequence). The full variable domain, rest sourced from reference TRBV19 and TRBJ1-1, is DGGITQSPKYLFRKEGQNVTLSCEQNLNHDAMYWYRQDPGQGLRLIYYSQIVNDFQKGDIAEGYSVSREKKESFPLTVTSAQKNPTAFYLCASSTSGPEAFFGQGTRLTVV.

The V and J genes are TRBV9 and TRBJ1-6; D is ambiguous. Germline V CDR1 and CDR2: SGDLS, YYNGEE. The length of the CDR3 is 13 residues. Trimming cost V 0 bases and J 10 bases, with 8 bases left between them. The DNA for the CDR3 is TGTGCCAGCAGCGTAGGGCAGGTATCACCCCTCCACTTT. The encoded protein is CASSVGQVSPLHF.

The chain has TRBV30 and TRBJ2-6; perhaps TRBD1 as D (5 bases). From germline, CDR1 is GTSNPN and CDR2 SVGIG (reference sequence). This CDR3 has 13 residues. Deletions cut 5 bases from V and 0 bases from J, with 5 bases between. In nucleotides, the CDR3 is TGTGCCTGGGACAGCTCTGGGGCCAACGTCCTGACTTTC. Protein: CAWDSSGANVLTF. Full variable domain (missing parts from reference TRBV30 and TRBJ2-6): SQTIHQWPATLVQPVGSPLSLECTVEGTSNPNLYWYRQAAGRGLQLLFYSVGIGQISSEVPQNLSASRPQDRQFILSSKKLLLSDSGFYLCAWDSSGANVLTFGAGSRLTVL.

The genes are TRBV6-5 and TRBJ1-2, with 7 bases that match TRBD1. From germline, CDR1 is MNHEY and CDR2 SVGAGI. Losses at the gene ends were 6 bases for V and 7 bases for J; bases not matched to a gene: 11. The CDR3 totals 14 residues. The CDR3 protein is CASSPGTETFGYTF. The DNA of the CDR3 is TGTGCCAGCAGCCCGGGGACAGAAACTTTTGGCTACACCTTC.

The chain is built from TRBV25-1 and TRBJ1-6; 9 bases are shared with TRBD1. V lost 5 bases and J lost 9; bases outside the gene matches: 5. Germline V gene sequence: CDR1 MGHDK, CDR2 SYGVNS. The CDR3 consists of 14 residues. The DNA of the CDR3 is TGTGCCAGCAGTTCCGGGACAGGGCGTTCACCCCTCCACTTT. This encodes CASSSGTGRSPLHF.

The CDR3 spells CASSPGPNEQFF. CDR3 DNA: TGTGCCAGCAGCCCAGGACCCAATGAGCAGTTCTTC. V usage is TRBV2 and J usage is TRBJ2-1; no firm D call. Trimming took off 6 bases at V and 6 bases at J, with 9 bases between the two ends. The CDR3 totals 12 residues. Germline V gene lookup returns CDR1 SNHLY and CDR2 FYNNEI.

The rearrangement joins TRBV29-1 to TRBJ2-5; 9 bases are a match to TRBD2. CDR1 SQVTM and CDR2 ANQGSEA come from the germline V gene. CDR3 length: 14 residues. J was trimmed by 0 bases and V by 4 bases; bases with no gene match: 3. The CDR3 coding sequence is TGCAGCGTTGCGACTAGCGGCAACCAAGAGACCCAGTACTTC. Residues: CSVATSGNQETQYF.

V usage is TRBV23-1 and J usage is TRBJ1-4; 8 nucleotides agree with TRBD1. TRBV23-1 is an ORF, with its function uncertain. V shed 6 bases and J 3 bases; nucleotides not matched to a gene: 3. This CDR3 is built from 14 residues. The DNA of the CDR3 is TGCGCCAGCAGCCCGGGACAGGCTAATGAAAAACTGTTTTTT. It specifies CASSPGQANEKLFF.

V usage is TRBV5-6 and J usage is TRBJ2-7; TRBD1 is a possible D gene (5 bases). The CDR3 consists of 15 residues. Trimming stripped 0 bases from V and 0 bases from J, with 10 bases between. Per the germline V gene, CDR1 is SGHDT and CDR2 is YYEEEE. This CDR3 reads CASSLGGQGSYEQYF. DNA for the CDR3: TGTGCCAGCAGCTTGGGGGGCCAGGGCTCCTACGAGCAGTACTTC.